The 2 T cell receptor beta chains given below trace back to one sample, sequenced in a study of T cell changes during pregnancy in multiple sclerosis (dated by TCRdb to about 2019). Library creation used the immunoSEQ multiplex PCR assay. As stored in TCRdb, this immuneACCESS dataset retains in-frame rearrangements with V and J assigned. A fraction of the clones does not appear; measured against another copy, unresolved V genes explain less than half of the discrepancy, and the remainder lacks a known reason. The sample data list tens of thousands of clones, and 85% to 95% of these were observed just once. The ten largest clones capture roughly 2.8% of the sample. The sample in question was peripheral blood, obtained in the third trimester of pregnancy. Source of these receptors: a female donor in good health, enrolled as a control in a pregnancy study.

The V and J genes are TRBV28 and TRBJ1-2; perhaps TRBD1 as D (6 bases). With 5 bases removed from V and 6 bases from J, the gap between germline ends came to 16 bases. The germline gives CDR1 MDHEN, CDR2 SYDVKM. The CDR3 runs to 14 residues. Written as DNA, the CDR3 is TGTGCCAGCAGTCTCAGGGGAAGGCTTAATGGCTACACCTTC. Amino acid sequence: CASSLRGRLNGYTF.

The CDR3 loop is CASSPSSGTDTQYF. DNA for the CDR3: TGCGCCAGCAGCCCCTCTAGCGGCACAGATACGCAGTATTTT. The chain recombines TRBV4-3 with TRBJ2-3, with D perhaps TRBD2 (6 bases). This CDR3 spans 14 amino acids. The germline V gene has CDR1 LGHNA and CDR2 YSLEER. V dropped 4 bases and J dropped 1 base, with 9 bases sitting between them.